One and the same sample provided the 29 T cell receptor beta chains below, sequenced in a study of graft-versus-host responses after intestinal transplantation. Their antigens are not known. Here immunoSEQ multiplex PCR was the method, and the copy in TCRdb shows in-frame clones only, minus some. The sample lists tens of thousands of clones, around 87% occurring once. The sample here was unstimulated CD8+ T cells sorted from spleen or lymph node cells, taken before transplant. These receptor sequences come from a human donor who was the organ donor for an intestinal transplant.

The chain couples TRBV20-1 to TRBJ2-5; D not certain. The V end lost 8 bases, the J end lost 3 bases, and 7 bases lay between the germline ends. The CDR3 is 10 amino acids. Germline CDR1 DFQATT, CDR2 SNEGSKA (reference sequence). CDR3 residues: CSCHEETQYF. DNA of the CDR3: TGCAGTTGTCATGAAGAGACCCAGTACTTC.

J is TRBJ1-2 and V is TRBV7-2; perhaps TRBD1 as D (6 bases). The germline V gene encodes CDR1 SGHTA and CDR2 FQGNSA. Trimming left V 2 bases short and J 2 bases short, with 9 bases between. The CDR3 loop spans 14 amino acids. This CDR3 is CASSLNRANYGYTF. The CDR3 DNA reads TGTGCCAGCAGCTTAAACAGGGCCAACTATGGCTACACCTTC.

In DNA, the CDR3 is TGCGCCAGCAGCTTCGGGGGTTCCTACAATGAGCAGTTCTTC. It yields the protein CASSFGGSYNEQFF. J is TRBJ2-1 and V is TRBV5-1, with a weak D call TRBD2 (6 bases). The CDR3 extends over 14 amino acids. Trimming removed 2 bases from V and 1 base from J, with 7 bases in between. Germline V CDR1 and CDR2: SGHRS, YFSETQ.

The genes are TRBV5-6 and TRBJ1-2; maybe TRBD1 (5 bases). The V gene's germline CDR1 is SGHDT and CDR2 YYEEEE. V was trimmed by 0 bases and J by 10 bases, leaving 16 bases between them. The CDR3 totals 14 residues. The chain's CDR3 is CASSLGSGSLTYTF. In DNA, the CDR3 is TGTGCCAGCAGCTTGGGGTCAGGGTCCCTCACCTACACCTTC.

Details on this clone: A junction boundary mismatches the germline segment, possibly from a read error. The CDR3 nucleotides are TGTGCTAGCAGCTTAAGCCGTGGAAACACCATATATTTT. It yields the protein CASSLSRGNTIYF. J is TRBJ1-3 and V is TRBV7-7; the D is unclear. Germline V gives CDR1 SSHAT, CDR2 FNYEAQ (reference sequence). This CDR3 has 13 amino acids.

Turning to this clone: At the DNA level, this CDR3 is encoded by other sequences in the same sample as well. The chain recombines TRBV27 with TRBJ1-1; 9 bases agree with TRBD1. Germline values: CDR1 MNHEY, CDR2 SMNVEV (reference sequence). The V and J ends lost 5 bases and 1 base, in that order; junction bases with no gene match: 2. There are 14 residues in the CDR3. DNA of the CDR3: TGTGCCAGCAGTCTGGGACAGGGGAACACTGAAGCTTTCTTT. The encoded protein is CASSLGQGNTEAFF.

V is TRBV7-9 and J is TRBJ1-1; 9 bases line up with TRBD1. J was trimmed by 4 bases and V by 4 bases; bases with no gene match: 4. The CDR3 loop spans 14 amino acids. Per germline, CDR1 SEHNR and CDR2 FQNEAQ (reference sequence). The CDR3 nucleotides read TGTGCCAGCAGCTCCCGGGACAGGGTCACTGAAGCTTTCTTT. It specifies CASSSRDRVTEAFF.

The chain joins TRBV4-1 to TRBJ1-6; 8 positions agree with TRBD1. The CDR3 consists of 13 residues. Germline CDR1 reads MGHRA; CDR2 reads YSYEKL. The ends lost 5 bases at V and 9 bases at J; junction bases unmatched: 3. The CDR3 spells CASSYRGSSPLHF. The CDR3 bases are TGCGCCAGCAGCTACAGGGGGAGTTCACCCCTCCACTTT.

CDR3 DNA sequence: TGTGCCAGCAGCCCTTGGGACAGGGGGAACAATGAGCAGTTCTTC. It specifies CASSPWDRGNNEQFF. This rearrangement joins TRBV7-6 to TRBJ2-1; 11 bases fit TRBD1. Germline CDR1 and CDR2: SGHVS and FNYEAQ. The ends lost 5 bases at V and 5 bases at J; junction bases unmatched: 5. This CDR3 spans 15 amino acids.

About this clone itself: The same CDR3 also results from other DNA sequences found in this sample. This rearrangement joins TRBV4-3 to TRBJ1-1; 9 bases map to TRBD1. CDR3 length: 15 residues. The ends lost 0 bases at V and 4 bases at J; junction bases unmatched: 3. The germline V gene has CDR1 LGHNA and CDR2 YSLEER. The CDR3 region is CASSQEQGAFTEAFF. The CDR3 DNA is TGCGCCAGCAGCCAAGAACAGGGGGCTTTCACTGAAGCTTTCTTT.

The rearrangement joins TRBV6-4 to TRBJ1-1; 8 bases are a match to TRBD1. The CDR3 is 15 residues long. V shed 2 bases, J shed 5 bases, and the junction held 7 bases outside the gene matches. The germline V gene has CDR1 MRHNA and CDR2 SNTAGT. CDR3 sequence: CASSDGGQGGTEAFF. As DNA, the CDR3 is TGTGCCAGCAGTGACGGTGGACAGGGCGGAACTGAAGCTTTCTTT.

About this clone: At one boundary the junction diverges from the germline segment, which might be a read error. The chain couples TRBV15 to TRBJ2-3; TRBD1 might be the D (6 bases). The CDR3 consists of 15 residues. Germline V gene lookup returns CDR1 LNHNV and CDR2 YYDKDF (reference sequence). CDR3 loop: CATSRVGASTDAQYF. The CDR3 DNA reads TGTGCCACCAGCAGAGTGGGGGCGAGCACAGATGCGCAGTATTTT.

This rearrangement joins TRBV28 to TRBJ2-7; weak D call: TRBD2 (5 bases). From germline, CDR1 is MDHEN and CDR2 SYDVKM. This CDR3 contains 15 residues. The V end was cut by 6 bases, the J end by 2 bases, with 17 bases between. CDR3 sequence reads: CASRALGRAAYEQYV. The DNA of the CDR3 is TGTGCCAGCAGGGCCTTAGGGCGGGCCGCCTACGAGCAGTACGTC.

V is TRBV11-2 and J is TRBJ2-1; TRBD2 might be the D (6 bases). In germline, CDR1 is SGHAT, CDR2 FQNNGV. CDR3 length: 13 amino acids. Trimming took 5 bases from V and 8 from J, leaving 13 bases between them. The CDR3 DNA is TGTGCCAGCAGCCACCGACTAGTCTATGAGCAGTTCTTC. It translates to CASSHRLVYEQFF.

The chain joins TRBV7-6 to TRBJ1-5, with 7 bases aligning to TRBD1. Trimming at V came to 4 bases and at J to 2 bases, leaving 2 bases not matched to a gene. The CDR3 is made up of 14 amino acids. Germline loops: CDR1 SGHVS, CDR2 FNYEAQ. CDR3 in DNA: TGTGCCAGCAGCTCCACAGGGGGCAATCAGCCCCAGCATTTT. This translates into CASSSTGGNQPQHF. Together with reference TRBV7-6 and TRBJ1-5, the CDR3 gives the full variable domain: GAGVSQSPRYKVTKRGQDVALRCDPISGHVSLYWYRQALGQGPEFLTYFNYEAQQDKSGLPNDRFSAERPEGSISTLTIQRTEQRDSAMYRCASSSTGGNQPQHFGDGTRLSIL.

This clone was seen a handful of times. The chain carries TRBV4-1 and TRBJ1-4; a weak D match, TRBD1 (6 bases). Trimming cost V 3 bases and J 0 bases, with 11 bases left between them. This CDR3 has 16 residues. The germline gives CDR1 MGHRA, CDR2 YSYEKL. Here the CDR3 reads CASSQVDRPTNEKLFF. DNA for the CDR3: TGCGCCAGCAGCCAGGTTGACAGGCCAACTAATGAAAAACTGTTTTTT.

The CDR3 loop is CASSYGQGSTGELFF. CDR3 coding DNA: TGTGCCAGCAGTTATGGACAGGGTAGCACCGGGGAGCTGTTTTTT. The J gene is TRBJ2-2, the V gene TRBV27, with TRBD1 matching 8 bases. V trimming: 4 bases; J trimming: 4 bases; junction bases outside the gene matches: 5. CDR1 and CDR2 from the germline V gene are MNHEY and SMNVEV (reference sequence). CDR3 size: 15 residues.

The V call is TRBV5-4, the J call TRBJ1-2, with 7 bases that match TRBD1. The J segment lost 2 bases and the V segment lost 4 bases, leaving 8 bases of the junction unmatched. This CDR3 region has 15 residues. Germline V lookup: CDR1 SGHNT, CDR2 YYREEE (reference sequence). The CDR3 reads CASSHGQETNYGYTF. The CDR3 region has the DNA TGTGCCAGCAGCCACGGACAGGAAACCAACTATGGCTACACCTTC.

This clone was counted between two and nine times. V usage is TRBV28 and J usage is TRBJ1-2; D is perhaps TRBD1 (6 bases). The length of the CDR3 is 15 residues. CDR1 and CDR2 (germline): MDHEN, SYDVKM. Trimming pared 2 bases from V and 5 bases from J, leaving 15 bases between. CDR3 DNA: TGTGCCAGCAGTTTAGGGCTGGGGGCACGGTATGGCTACACCTTC. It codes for CASSLGLGARYGYTF.

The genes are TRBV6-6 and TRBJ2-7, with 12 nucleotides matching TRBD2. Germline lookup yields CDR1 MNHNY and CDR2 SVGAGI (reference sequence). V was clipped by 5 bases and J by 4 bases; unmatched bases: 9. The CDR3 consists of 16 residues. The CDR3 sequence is CASSNGLAGILYEQYV. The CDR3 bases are TGTGCCAGCAGTAACGGACTAGCGGGGATACTGTACGAGCAGTACGTC.

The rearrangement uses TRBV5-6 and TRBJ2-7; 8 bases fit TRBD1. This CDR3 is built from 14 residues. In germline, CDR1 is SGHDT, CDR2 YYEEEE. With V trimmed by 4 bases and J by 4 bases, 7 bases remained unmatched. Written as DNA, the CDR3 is TGTGCCAGCAGCACCGGACAGGGAAAATACGAGCAGTACGTC. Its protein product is CASSTGQGKYEQYV.

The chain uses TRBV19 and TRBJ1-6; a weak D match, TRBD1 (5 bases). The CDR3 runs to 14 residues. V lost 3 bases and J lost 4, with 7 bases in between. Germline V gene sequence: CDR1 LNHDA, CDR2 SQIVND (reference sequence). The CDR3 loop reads CASSISGYNSPLHF. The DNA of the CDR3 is TGTGCCAGTAGTATCTCAGGGTATAATTCACCCCTCCACTTT.

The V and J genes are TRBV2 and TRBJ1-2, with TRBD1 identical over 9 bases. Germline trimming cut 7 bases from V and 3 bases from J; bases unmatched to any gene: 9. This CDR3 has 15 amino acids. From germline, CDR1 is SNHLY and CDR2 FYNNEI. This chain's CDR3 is CASKSEQGADYGYTF. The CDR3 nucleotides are TGTGCCAGCAAGTCGGAACAGGGGGCCGACTATGGCTACACCTTC.

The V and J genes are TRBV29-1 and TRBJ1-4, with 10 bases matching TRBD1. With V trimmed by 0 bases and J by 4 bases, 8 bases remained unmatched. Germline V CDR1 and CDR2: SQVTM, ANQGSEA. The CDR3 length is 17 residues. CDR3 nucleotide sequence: TGCAGCGTTGAAGATTGGGACAGGGGACTTAATAATGAAAAACTGTTTTTT. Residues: CSVEDWDRGLNNEKLFF.

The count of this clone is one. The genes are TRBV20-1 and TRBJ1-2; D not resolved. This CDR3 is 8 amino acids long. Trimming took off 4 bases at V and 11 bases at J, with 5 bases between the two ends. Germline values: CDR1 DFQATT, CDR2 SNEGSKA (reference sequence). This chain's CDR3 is CSATVYTF. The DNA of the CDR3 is TGCAGTGCTACGGTTTACACCTTC.

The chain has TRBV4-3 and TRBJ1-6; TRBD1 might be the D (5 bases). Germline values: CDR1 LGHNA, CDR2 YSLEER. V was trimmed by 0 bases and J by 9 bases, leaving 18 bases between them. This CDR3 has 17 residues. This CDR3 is CASSQDPLVGLGSPLHF. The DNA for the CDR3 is TGCGCCAGCAGCCAAGACCCGTTGGTGGGGCTCGGTTCACCCCTCCACTTT.

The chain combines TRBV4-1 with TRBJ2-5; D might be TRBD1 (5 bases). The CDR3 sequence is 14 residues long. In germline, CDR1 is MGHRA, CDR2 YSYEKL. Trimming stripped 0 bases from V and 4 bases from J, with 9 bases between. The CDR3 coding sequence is TGCGCCAGCAGCCAAGACAGGGTCGGAGAGACCCAGTACTTC. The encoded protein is CASSQDRVGETQYF.

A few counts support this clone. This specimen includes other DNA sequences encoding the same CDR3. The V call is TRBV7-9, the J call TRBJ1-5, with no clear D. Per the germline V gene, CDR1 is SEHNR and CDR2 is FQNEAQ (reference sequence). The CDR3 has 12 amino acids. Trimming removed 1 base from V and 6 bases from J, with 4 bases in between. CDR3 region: CASSLGGQPQHF. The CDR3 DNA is TGTGCCAGCAGCTTAGGAGGTCAGCCCCAGCATTTT.

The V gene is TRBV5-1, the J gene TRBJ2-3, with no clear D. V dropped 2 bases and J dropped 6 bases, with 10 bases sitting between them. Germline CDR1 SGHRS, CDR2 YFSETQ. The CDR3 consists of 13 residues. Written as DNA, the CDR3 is TGCGCCAGCAGCTTCCTTACTTGGGATACGCAGTATTTT. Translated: CASSFLTWDTQYF.